This T cell receptor beta chain is drawn from a study of regulatory T cells in long-lasting Graves disease (dated by TCRdb to the early 2020s). For context, the study as a whole: Persistent Graves' disease meant more than 5 years of antithyroid drug treatment with TSH receptor autoantibodies that stayed positive. A total of roughly 35 samples underwent TCR sequencing: approximately 13 from persistent and roughly 20 from newly diagnosed Graves' disease patients. Peripheral blood TCR sequencing and RNA sequencing compared persistent Graves' disease patients with newly diagnosed Graves' disease patients. Persistent Graves' disease patients in the clinical cohort had taken antithyroid drugs for roughly ten years on average. The study was registered as a clinical trial and conducted in China. Results the study describes overall, beyond this receptor: Compared with newly diagnosed patients, persistent Graves' disease patients had lower TCR Shannon entropy and fewer highly expanded clones, which suggests clonal expansion. Only peripheral blood was studied, because thyroid tissue, the primary lesion, was inaccessible. Sequencing and analysis were limited to the TCR beta chain. More public clonotypes were shared among persistent patients (2,741) than among newly diagnosed patients (roughly 1,000). As a limitation, the authors acknowledged that the small sample size may reduce accuracy. TRBV28, TRBJ1-2 and TRBJ2-5 were preferentially used in persistent disease, while TRBV20-1 and TRBJ2-1 were favored in newly diagnosed disease.

A remark on this clonotype: Its antigen remains undetermined. No clone much larger than this one lies a single base away; base qualities are absent.

The sample's time point label is to be understood as: persistent/refractory GD, antithyroid drugs over 5 years with positive TRAb. For both TCR sequencing and RNA sequencing, RNA was extracted from PBMCs using TRIzol. The diagnosis of Graves' disease was made according to American Thyroid Association guidelines. The patients came from an endocrinology department in Xi'an, China. Each patient gave about 10 milliliters of peripheral blood, collected in an EDTA anticoagulant tube. PBMCs were isolated by Ficoll Paque Plus density gradient separation without further T cell sorting. An Agilent 2100 Bioanalyzer and agarose gel were used to check RNA quality, while a NanoDrop 2000 measured RNA concentration. Trimming removed 6 bases from V and 4 bases from J, leaving 12 bases between the germline ends. The CDR3 covers 14 residues, taking in both the cysteine and the phenylalanine. Of all the DNA, just the CDR3 is kept, 42 bases in frame from base 1. From a lookup of the germline V gene (reference sequence), CDR1 and CDR2 are SEHNR and FQNEAQ.

Library method: multiplex PCR. Reads for this sample came from an Illumina HiSeq 4000. CDR3 regions were amplified by Arm-PCR with iRepertoire HTBI primers to construct TCR beta libraries. Before sequencing, the PCR products underwent gel purification. Regarding the original processing steps: Across samples, 60 to 75 TRBV and 13 to 15 TRBJ segments were identified and used for gene usage analysis of CDR3 amino acid clonotypes. COPE and FqMerger were used to merge the filtered high-quality paired reads into contigs. BLAST was used to align contigs to IMGT TRBV, TRBD and TRBJ reference genes, with CDR3 defined following IMGT. Highly expanded clones were defined as clonotypes with a frequency above 0.1%. Shannon entropy was used to measure repertoire diversity, and the Gini coefficient was used to measure V-J evenness. A clonotype found in more than one individual was treated as public. Starting from the raw public reads, TCRdb applied fastp trimming at Q25, assembled clones with MiXCR and retained in-frame beta chains. For every CDR3 protein sequence, its rows merge into one entry that carries the most common genes and DNA. Here the V and J calls rest on TCRdb's processing, not on the authors' analysis. In this sample the table shows 300,000 or so distinct CDR3 sequences, roughly a fifth of which occur a single time. The biggest ten clones account for less than 35% of the sample.

The chain is made from TRBV7-9 and TRBJ1-4, and possibly TRBD1, on 6 matching bases. The sequence was obtained from a female donor with Graves disease. The sample was peripheral blood mononuclear cells (PBMCs), taken when the disease was refractory, from a patient treated with antithyroid drugs. The DNA is TGTGCCAGCAGTGCCGGACAGAGTAATGAAAAACTGTTTTTT. Its protein product is CASSAGQSNEKLFF.